The 18 T cell receptor beta chains below were found in one sample sequenced in a study of cytomegalovirus exposure and HLA in healthy donors. Profiled with immunoSEQ multiplex PCR; TCRdb holds only in-frame clones, not every one. Of about 140,000 clones listed, approximately 90% are singletons. The source material was PBMCs. These TCRs come from a man in his late teens or twenties in good health and CMV-seronegative.

This chain connects TRBV4-1 to TRBJ2-1; 9 bases match TRBD2. CDR1 is MGHRA and CDR2 is YSYEKL in the germline V gene. The trim removed 0 bases at V and 3 bases at J, leaving 9 bases unmatched. The CDR3 is 18 amino acids. This CDR3 is CASSQDGRLAGFYNEQFF. CDR3 sequence (DNA): TGCGCCAGCAGCCAAGATGGCAGGCTAGCGGGGTTCTACAATGAGCAGTTCTTC.

This sequence joins TRBV19 and TRBJ1-5; 7 bases are a match to TRBD1. This CDR3 comprises 15 residues. Germline CDR1 and CDR2: LNHDA and SQIVND (reference sequence). After removal of 10 bases from V and 5 bases from J, the junction contained 14 bases not matched to a gene. CDR3 region: CATQRATGVDQPQHF. The CDR3 coding sequence is TGTGCCACCCAACGCGCAACAGGGGTGGATCAGCCCCAGCATTTT.

V and J are TRBV29-1 and TRBJ2-3, with D perhaps TRBD1 (6 bases). Germline-derived CDR1 and CDR2 are SQVTM and ANQGSEA. V gave up 1 base and J gave up 1 base, with 12 bases separating them. CDR3 length equals 15 residues. The CDR3 bases are TGCAGCGTTGAAGGGGGGACAACCCGCACAGATACGCAGTATTTT. Amino acids: CSVEGGTTRTDTQYF.

V is TRBV6-5 and J is TRBJ1-1, with unresolved D. There are 14 residues in the CDR3. Per germline, CDR1 MNHEY and CDR2 SVGAGI. Trimming removed 0 bases from V and 4 bases from J, with 9 bases in between. CDR3 sequence: CASSYSSGSTEAFF. Here the CDR3 DNA reads TGTGCCAGCAGTTACTCGAGTGGGAGCACTGAAGCTTTCTTT.

The gene calls are TRBV2 and TRBJ1-2; possibly TRBD1 for D (5 bases). V was trimmed by 3 bases and J by 8 bases, leaving 10 bases between them. CDR1 and CDR2 (germline): SNHLY, FYNNEI. This CDR3 contains 12 residues. CDR3: CASSESGEGYTF. DNA for the CDR3: TGTGCCAGCAGTGAGTCGGGGGAAGGCTACACCTTC.

The chain uses TRBV5-6 and TRBJ2-3; 7 bases match TRBD1. The junction had 6 bases not matched to a gene; V was cut back by 2 bases and J by 3 bases. The CDR3 length is 15 residues. Germline values: CDR1 SGHDT, CDR2 YYEEEE. In DNA, the CDR3 is TGTGCCAGCAGCTTCCCACAGGGGTCAACAGATACGCAGTATTTT. It translates to CASSFPQGSTDTQYF.

The chain is built from TRBV7-2 and TRBJ2-1, with 10 bases aligning to TRBD1. The CDR3 runs to 17 residues. Germline CDR1 reads SGHTA; CDR2 reads FQGNSA. V lost 1 base and J lost 4; bases outside the gene matches: 7. CDR3 sequence: CASSLGDRGPIYNEQFF. The CDR3 DNA is TGTGCCAGCAGCTTAGGGGACAGGGGCCCCATTTACAATGAGCAGTTCTTC.

The J gene is TRBJ1-4, the V gene TRBV9; 9 nucleotides line up with TRBD1. This CDR3 contains 14 residues. J gave up 7 bases and V 4 bases, and 5 bases lay outside the gene matches. Germline loops: CDR1 SGDLS, CDR2 YYNGEE. The CDR3 is CASSQGQGSEKLFF. CDR3 bases: TGTGCCAGCAGCCAGGGACAGGGTTCTGAAAAACTGTTTTTT.

CDR3 amino acids: CASSLSFAALRTPEGYGYTF. The CDR3 nucleotides read TGTGCCAGCAGTTTATCGTTCGCGGCCCTTCGGACTCCGGAGGGCTATGGCTACACCTTC. The chain links TRBV27 to TRBJ1-2, with no clear D. Trimming took 0 bases from V and 4 from J, leaving 27 bases between them. Per the germline V gene, CDR1 is MNHEY and CDR2 is SMNVEV (reference sequence). This CDR3 is built from 20 residues.

The chain couples TRBV5-4 to TRBJ2-3; 7 positions match TRBD2. V lost 4 bases, J lost 0 bases, and 8 bases stayed unmatched. The germline CDR1 and CDR2 sequences are SGHNT and YYREEE (reference sequence). This CDR3 contains 16 residues. As DNA, the CDR3 is TGTGCCAGCAGCCCAGGACTAGACTTGAGCACAGATACGCAGTATTTT. Translating gives CASSPGLDLSTDTQYF.

CDR3 loop: CSVGRAGAYNEQFF. DNA for the CDR3: TGCAGCGTGGGTAGAGCGGGGGCCTACAATGAGCAGTTCTTC. This rearrangement joins TRBV29-1 to TRBJ2-1; TRBD2 agrees at 8 bases. Germline V gene data show CDR1 as SQVTM and CDR2 as ANQGSEA. The V segment lost 6 bases and the J segment 2 bases; nucleotides outside the gene matches: 6. The CDR3 has 14 residues.

CDR3 region: CAWSVKQGARGYTF. The CDR3, as DNA: TGTGCCTGGAGTGTAAAACAGGGGGCTAGAGGCTACACCTTC. The rearrangement uses TRBV30 and TRBJ1-2; TRBD1 matches at 9 bases. V dropped 0 bases and J dropped 8; count of bases not matched to a gene: 7. The CDR3 spans 14 residues. Germline V CDR1 and CDR2: GTSNPN, SVGIG (reference sequence).

The chain uses TRBV7-2 and TRBJ1-3; no clear D gene. Trimming took 0 bases from V and 0 from J, leaving 6 bases between them. Germline V lookup: CDR1 SGHTA, CDR2 FQGNSA. This CDR3 contains 15 residues. The CDR3 sequence is CASSLASVSGNTIYF. CDR3 in DNA: TGTGCCAGCAGCTTAGCTTCAGTCTCTGGAAACACCATATATTTT.

The V gene is TRBV7-7, the J gene TRBJ2-5, with D possibly being TRBD1 (6 bases). The CDR3 loop spans 15 amino acids. Germline CDR1 reads SSHAT; CDR2 reads FNYEAQ (reference sequence). Trimming removed 5 bases at V and 1 base at J, with 14 bases between. The CDR3 nucleotides read TGTGCCAGCAGCCTCATGACAGGTCTCCAAGAGACCCAGTACTTC. Amino acids: CASSLMTGLQETQYF.

The sample holds a few counts of this clone. The rearrangement uses TRBV2 and TRBJ1-6, with 7 bases matching TRBD1. The CDR3 extends over 15 amino acids. V lost 6 bases to trimming and J lost 5 bases; unmatched junction nucleotides: 7. Germline V CDR1 and CDR2: SNHLY, FYNNEI. CDR3 nucleotide sequence: TGTGCCAGCAGGCCGCGGGACAGTGATAATTCACCCCTCCACTTT. Translation: CASRPRDSDNSPLHF.

The rearrangement uses TRBV4-3 and TRBJ2-2; a weak D match, TRBD1 (5 bases). Germline V gives CDR1 LGHNA, CDR2 YSLEER. V was pared by 0 bases and J by 4 bases, with 15 bases between. CDR3 length: 17 residues. The CDR3 is CASSQERQRTFTGELFF. The CDR3 DNA follows: TGCGCCAGCAGCCAAGAAAGACAGCGAACCTTCACCGGGGAGCTGTTTTTT.

CDR3 sequence: CASSQLGANTQYF. The CDR3, as DNA: TGCGCCAGCAGCCAACTGGGAGCAAATACGCAGTATTTT. J is TRBJ2-3 and V is TRBV4-1; D is possibly TRBD2 (5 bases). Trimming pared 2 bases from V and 7 bases from J, leaving 10 bases between. Germline V gives CDR1 MGHRA, CDR2 YSYEKL. The CDR3 consists of 13 residues.

The chain links TRBV4-1 to TRBJ2-5; 9 nucleotides align to TRBD2. V was pared by 4 bases and J by 5 bases, with 2 bases of the junction left unmatched. Per the germline V gene, CDR1 is MGHRA and CDR2 is YSYEKL. The CDR3 is 13 residues long. DNA for the CDR3: TGCGCCAGCAGCCTAACTAGCGGGGAGACCCAGTACTTC. It is translated as CASSLTSGETQYF.